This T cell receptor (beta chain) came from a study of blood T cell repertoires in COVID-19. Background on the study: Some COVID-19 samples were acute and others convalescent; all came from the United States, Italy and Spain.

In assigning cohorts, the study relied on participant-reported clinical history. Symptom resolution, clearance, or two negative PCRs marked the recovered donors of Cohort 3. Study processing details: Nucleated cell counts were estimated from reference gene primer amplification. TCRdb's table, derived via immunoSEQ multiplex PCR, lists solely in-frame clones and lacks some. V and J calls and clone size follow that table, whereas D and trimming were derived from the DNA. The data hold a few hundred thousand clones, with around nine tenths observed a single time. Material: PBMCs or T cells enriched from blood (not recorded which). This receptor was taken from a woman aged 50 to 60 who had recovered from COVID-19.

The CDR3 DNA is TGTGCCAGCGGAACCGGGACAGGGGTTTGGGTCGAGCAGTACTTC. This encodes CASGTGTGVWVEQYF. The genes are TRBV5-5 and TRBJ2-7, with 10 nucleotides matching TRBD1. The CDR3 spans 15 residues. Germline CDR1 and CDR2: SGHKS and YYEKEE (reference sequence). Trimming removed 7 bases from V and 6 bases from J; junction bases left unmatched: 13.